The 7 T cell receptor beta chains given below trace back to one sample, sequenced in a study of beta chain features in type 1 diabetes. Study-level points and caveats: TCRB CDR3s from Type 1 diabetes patients were moderately but significantly shorter in all four CD4+ subsets.

No cognate antigen is known for these TCRs. The authors reverse transcribed all of the isolated RNA, so sequencing captured expressed TCRB transcripts. Data came from immunoSEQ multiplex PCR; TCRdb stores just in-frame clones and leaves some out. The sample lists more than 300,000 clones, around 10% occurring once. The sequenced material came from central memory CD4+ T cells from blood. Receptor source: a man aged 25-45 years with type 1 diabetes.

V is TRBV7-2 and J is TRBJ2-3; 10 bases line up with TRBD2. Germline assignment: CDR1 SGHTA and CDR2 FQGNSA. The CDR3 sequence is 16 residues long. The V segment lost 7 bases and the J segment 5 bases; nucleotides outside the gene matches: 12. The CDR3 loop reads CASTKAGGSRIDTQYF. DNA of the CDR3: TGTGCCAGCACCAAAGCGGGAGGGTCAAGGATAGATACGCAGTATTTT.

Of note for this clone: Within the sample, other DNA sequences also encode this same CDR3. The V call is TRBV6-1, the J call TRBJ2-1; 7 bases align to TRBD1. The J segment lost 5 bases and the V segment lost 5 bases, leaving 3 bases of the junction unmatched. CDR3 length: 13 residues. Germline V gene data show CDR1 as MNHNS and CDR2 as SASEGT. The CDR3 region has the DNA TGTGCCAGCAGTTCTGGACAGGACAATGAGCAGTTCTTC. The encoded protein is CASSSGQDNEQFF.

V usage is TRBV30 and J usage is TRBJ2-7; D gene unclear. Looked up from germline, CDR1 is GTSNPN and CDR2 is SVGIG (reference sequence). The CDR3 length is 13 residues. Trimming pared 1 base from V and 5 bases from J, leaving 12 bases between. DNA for the CDR3: TGTGCCTGGAGTGAGATCTCCGGAAACGAGCAGTACTTC. This gives the protein CAWSEISGNEQYF. The whole variable domain, filled in from reference TRBV30 and TRBJ2-7, reads SQTIHQWPATLVQPVGSPLSLECTVEGTSNPNLYWYRQAAGRGLQLLFYSVGIGQISSEVPQNLSASRPQDRQFILSSKKLLLSDSGFYLCAWSEISGNEQYFGPGTRLTVT.

This clone has a count of ten or more. J is TRBJ2-1 and V is TRBV5-6, with 9 nucleotides matching TRBD1. CDR1 and CDR2 from the germline V gene are SGHDT and YYEEEE. V shed 4 bases, J shed 10 bases, and the junction held 3 bases outside the gene matches. The CDR3 sequence is 12 residues long. The CDR3 nucleotides read TGTGCCAGCAGCCTGGACAGGGGCGAGCAGTTCTTC. Translating it yields CASSLDRGEQFF.

The rearrangement links TRBV28 to TRBJ2-7, with 7 bases lining up with TRBD2. V shed 8 bases, J shed 2 bases, and the junction held 12 bases outside the gene matches. Germline V gene lookup returns CDR1 MDHEN and CDR2 SYDVKM. There are 15 residues in the CDR3. This chain's CDR3 is CASYSSGSSPYEQYF. The DNA for the CDR3 is TGTGCCAGCTATTCTAGCGGAAGCTCACCCTACGAGCAGTACTTC.

J is TRBJ2-1 and V is TRBV6-5, with D perhaps TRBD2 (7 bases). Trimming took 0 bases from V and 10 from J, leaving 16 bases between them. The CDR3 consists of 15 residues. In germline, CDR1 is MNHEY, CDR2 SVGAGI. CDR3 sequence reads: CASSYSDSTGLEQFF. Here the CDR3 DNA reads TGTGCCAGCAGTTACTCGGACAGTACGGGACTAGAGCAGTTCTTC.

This rearrangement joins TRBV6-5 to TRBJ2-3; TRBD2 is a possible D gene (5 bases). The V gene's germline CDR1 is MNHEY and CDR2 SVGAGI. The V end was cut by 6 bases, the J end by 6 bases, with 10 bases between. The CDR3 runs to 12 residues. CDR3 amino acids: CASRPGSDTQYF. Written as DNA, the CDR3 is TGTGCCAGCAGACCGGGGAGCGATACGCAGTATTTT.